This is a list of T cell receptor beta chains from one sample in a study of cytomegalovirus exposure and HLA in healthy donors. Sequencing used immunoSEQ multiplex PCR; TCRdb keeps in-frame clones, though not all of them. The data hold a few hundred thousand clones, with 65% to 85% observed a single time. The sample taken for sequencing was PBMCs. All receptors come from a man younger than 45 in good health and CMV-seronegative. The CDR3 runs from the conserved cysteine through the conserved F or W. The D gene is left open where the match is weak. Clone size is stated in some rows and not others, as once, few, many or a class when expanded.

clone size | D gene | J gene | V gene | CDR3 protein | CDR3 DNA
NA | TRBD1 | TRBJ1-4 | TRBV28 | CATSDRGFRGTNEKLFF | TGTGCCACCTCGGACAGGGGGTTCAGGGGCACTAATGAAAAACTGTTTTTT
NA | NA | TRBJ1-1 | TRBV15 | CATSRDTRAFF | TGTGCCACCAGCAGAGATACCAGGGCTTTCTTT
NA | NA | TRBJ1-4 | TRBV27 | CASSRYQGIPTNEKLFF | TGTGCCAGCAGCCGATACCAGGGAATTCCAACTAATGAAAAACTGTTTTTT
NA | NA | TRBJ1-2 | TRBV5-4 | CASSLSAFSNYGYTF | TGTGCCAGCAGCTTATCCGCGTTTTCTAACTATGGCTACACCTTC
NA | NA | TRBJ2-3 | TRBV5-1 | CASSRVGGERDTQYF | TGCGCCAGCAGCCGTGTGGGGGGAGAAAGAGATACGCAGTATTTT
NA | TRBD2 | TRBJ2-3 | TRBV2 | CATGAGGLIPDTQYF | TGTGCCACAGGAGCGGGGGGGCTTATTCCAGATACGCAGTATTTT
NA | NA | TRBJ2-7 | TRBV27 | CASSDTYEQYF | TGTGCCAGCAGTGATACCTACGAGCAGTACTTC
NA | NA | TRBJ2-5 | TRBV21-1 | CASSTTENQETQYF | TGTGCCAGCAGCACGACAGAAAACCAAGAGACCCAGTACTTC
few | NA | TRBJ1-1 | TRBV11-2 | CASRPLQAPEAFF | TGTGCCAGCAGACCCTTACAGGCACCTGAAGCTTTCTTT
NA | TRBD2 | TRBJ2-5 | TRBV6-5 | CATRHGTSGGETQYF | TGTGCCACCAGACACGGGACTAGCGGGGGAGAGACCCAGTACTTC
NA | TRBD1 | TRBJ1-6 | TRBV5-4 | CASSKVPGGLGSPLHF | TGTGCCAGCTCCAAAGTTCCAGGGGGCCTAGGTTCACCCCTCCACTTT
NA | TRBD1 | TRBJ2-3 | TRBV7-8 | CASSVDRGSSTDTQYF | TGTGCCAGCAGCGTCGACAGGGGGTCTAGCACAGATACGCAGTATTTT
NA | NA | TRBJ2-1 | TRBV9 | CASSEGGGYLLNEQFF | TGTGCCAGCAGTGAGGGAGGGGGGTATCTCCTCAATGAGCAGTTCTTC
NA | TRBD1 | TRBJ1-2 | TRBV4-1 | CASSQEGDRVYGYTF | TGCGCCAGCAGCCAAGAGGGGGACAGGGTCTATGGCTACACCTTC
few | NA | TRBJ1-4 | TRBV28 | CASSPQGSTNEKLFF | TGTGCCAGCAGCCCCCAGGGTAGCACTAATGAAAAACTGTTTTTT
NA | NA | TRBJ2-1 | TRBV5-1 | CASSLTLSGGSHEQFF | TGCGCCAGCAGCCTTACTTTGTCGGGGGGCTCCCATGAGCAGTTCTTC
NA | NA | TRBJ2-7 | TRBV28 | CASTPQGPPYEQYF | TGTGCCAGCACCCCCCAGGGTCCCCCCTACGAGCAGTACTTC
once | NA | TRBJ2-5 | TRBV6-5 | CASRHTIYSETQYF | TGTGCCAGCAGACACACGATATATTCGGAGACCCAGTACTTC
NA | NA | TRBJ2-7 | TRBV2 | CASSERGAAYEQYF | TGTGCCAGCAGTGAGCGCGGGGCGGCCTACGAGCAGTACTTC
NA | NA | TRBJ2-7 | TRBV11-2 | CASRTLVRYEQYF | TGTGCCAGCAGAACGTTGGTTAGATACGAGCAGTACTTC
NA | TRBD2 | TRBJ2-3 | TRBV10-3 | CAIKSAGGTDTQYF | TGTGCCATCAAGTCCGCGGGGGGCACAGATACGCAGTATTTT
NA | NA | TRBJ1-6 | TRBV5-1 | CASSLGPLSVDSPLHF | TGCGCCAGCAGCTTGGGGCCGCTGTCCGTGGATTCACCCCTCCACTTT
NA | TRBD2 | TRBJ2-1 | TRBV27 | CASSTGLALYNEQFF | TGTGCCAGCAGCACGGGACTAGCGTTGTACAATGAGCAGTTCTTC
few | NA | TRBJ2-7 | TRBV14 | CASSQAHGGWQYF | TGTGCCAGCAGCCAAGCCCACGGCGGTTGGCAGTACTTC
NA | NA | TRBJ1-2 | TRBV6-6 | CASSYSPDINYGYTF | TGTGCCAGCAGTTACTCCCCAGACATTAACTATGGCTACACCTTC
once | NA | TRBJ1-5 | TRBV28 | CASSPLKYGQGGGQPQHF | TGTGCCAGCAGCCCCCTGAAGTACGGGCAGGGCGGCGGTCAGCCCCAGCATTTT
NA | TRBD1 | TRBJ1-1 | TRBV5-1 | CASSLGTGARDTEAFF | TGCGCCAGCAGCTTGGGTACAGGGGCTAGAGACACTGAAGCTTTCTTT
once | TRBD1 | TRBJ1-1 | TRBV6-5 | CALGQGNTEAFF | TGTGCCTTAGGACAGGGCAACACTGAAGCTTTCTTT
NA | NA | TRBJ1-1 | TRBV6-6 | CASRDEFEAFF | TGTGCCAGCAGAGATGAGTTTGAAGCTTTCTTT
NA | NA | TRBJ2-6 | TRBV18 | CASSPGAGASVLTF | TGTGCCAGCTCACCAGGAGCTGGGGCCAGCGTCCTGACTTTC
NA | NA | TRBJ1-5 | TRBV27 | CASSLRANQPQHF | TGTGCCAGCAGTTTGAGGGCAAATCAGCCCCAGCATTTT
NA | TRBD1 | TRBJ1-2 | TRBV11-2 | CASSLAGTGGAAYGYTF | TGTGCCAGCAGCTTGGCCGGGACAGGGGGGGCGGCTTATGGCTACACCTTC
NA | TRBD1 | TRBJ2-2 | TRBV5-1 | CASSLDRGPGELFF | TGCGCCAGCAGCCTAGACAGGGGTCCCGGGGAGCTGTTTTTT
NA | NA | TRBJ1-2 | TRBV5-1 | CASSQPGGTNYGYTF | TGCGCCAGCAGCCAACCTGGGGGGACCAACTATGGCTACACCTTC
NA | NA | TRBJ2-1 | TRBV5-1 | CASSQAASYNEQFF | TGCGCCAGCAGCCAAGCAGCGTCATACAATGAGCAGTTCTTC
NA | NA | TRBJ2-5 | TRBV7-2 | CASSYLGETQYF | TGTGCCAGCAGCTATCTAGGAGAGACCCAGTACTTC
NA | NA | TRBJ2-3 | TRBV20-1 | CTPGADTQYF | TGCACCCCTGGGGCGGATACGCAGTATTTT
once | NA | TRBJ2-7 | TRBV7-9 | CASSLRSKGVSYEQYF | TGTGCCAGCAGCTTAAGGTCTAAGGGGGTCTCCTACGAGCAGTACTTC
NA | TRBD1 | TRBJ1-2 | TRBV6-5 | CASSYGGQTFYGYTF | TGTGCCAGCAGTTACGGGGGACAGACATTCTATGGCTACACCTTC
NA | NA | TRBJ2-3 | TRBV5-1 | CASSFGSPDTQYF | TGCGCCAGCAGCTTTGGCTCCCCGGATACGCAGTATTTT
once | NA | TRBJ2-5 | TRBV5-1 | CASSLLSVRETQYF | TGCGCCAGCAGCTTGCTCAGCGTCCGGGAGACCCAGTACTTC
NA | NA | TRBJ2-7 | TRBV2 | CASSEGTRYYEQYF | TGTGCCAGCAGTGAAGGGACTCGCTACTACGAGCAGTACTTC
NA | TRBD1 | TRBJ1-2 | TRBV28 | CASSHFGTGSGYTF | TGTGCCAGCAGCCACTTCGGGACAGGGAGTGGCTACACCTTC
NA | NA | TRBJ1-2 | TRBV6-1 | CASSEVDSHWGYTF | TGTGCCAGCAGTGAAGTCGACAGCCACTGGGGCTACACCTTC
NA | NA | TRBJ2-7 | TRBV6-5 | CASSLTRLSYEQYF | TGTGCCAGCAGTTTGACTAGACTCTCCTACGAGCAGTACTTC
NA | TRBD1 | TRBJ2-3 | TRBV5-1 | CASSFGGQGAYTDTQYF | TGCGCCAGCAGCTTTGGTGGACAGGGGGCGTACACAGATACGCAGTATTTT
few | NA | TRBJ2-3 | TRBV9 | CASSVDGVTDTQYF | TGTGCCAGCAGCGTAGACGGGGTCACAGATACGCAGTATTTT
NA | NA | TRBJ1-1 | TRBV11-2 | CASSMTVRGDTEAFF | TGTGCCAGCAGCATGACGGTTCGGGGAGACACTGAAGCTTTCTTT
NA | NA | TRBJ2-3 | TRBV5-4 | CASTVTGTDTQYF | TGTGCCAGCACCGTTACAGGGACAGATACGCAGTATTTT